Below, 13 T cell receptor beta chains from the same sample are listed, as sequenced in a study of regulatory T cells in long-lasting Graves disease. Noted time point: newly diagnosed GD, antithyroid drugs for less than 3 months. From RNA extracted from PBMCs, the TCR library was made. Combining iRepertoire HTBI primers with Arm-PCR of CDR3 regions, the authors built TCR beta libraries. TCRdb processed the multiplex PCR reads anew with MiXCR; each CDR3 protein has one entry. The sample has 500,000 or so distinct CDR3 sequences, around 15% seen once. Separately, the same data were catalogued under a study of T cells in Graves' hyperthyroidism and ophthalmopathy.

The sample was peripheral blood mononuclear cells (PBMCs), taken at new diagnosis, from a patient treated with antithyroid drugs. The source of these receptors is a man in his forties with Graves disease.

At least ten counts were recorded for this clonotype. CDR3 DNA: TGTGCCAGCAGTTTATGGGCGTCTAGCGGGAGGAATGAGCAGTTCTTC. Translation gives CASSLWASSGRNEQFF. The chain couples TRBV27 to TRBJ2-1; 11 positions match TRBD2. V trimming: 1 base; J trimming: 7 bases; junction bases outside the gene matches: 6. The CDR3 is 16 residues long. CDR1 is MNHEY and CDR2 is SMNVEV in the germline V gene (reference sequence).

This clonotype has ten or more counts. The V call is TRBV28, the J call TRBJ2-1; TRBD2 aligns across 14 bases. In germline, CDR1 is MDHEN, CDR2 SYDVKM. The CDR3 totals 18 residues. V lost 3 bases and J lost 8; bases outside the gene matches: 12. CDR3 amino acids: CASSFGTSGRRGDYEQFF. DNA for the CDR3: TGTGCCAGCAGTTTCGGGACTAGCGGGAGACGGGGGGACTATGAGCAGTTCTTC.

This clonotype was recorded many times. This chain connects TRBV5-1 to TRBJ2-5, with TRBD2 matching over 13 bases. The ends lost 5 bases at V and 4 bases at J; junction bases unmatched: 8. Germline V CDR1 and CDR2: SGHRS, YFSETQ. CDR3 length equals 16 residues. DNA for the CDR3: TGCGCCAGCAGGCCAACTAGCGGGAGGGCCGGAGAGACCCAGTACTTC. It encodes CASRPTSGRAGETQYF.

The chain has TRBV29-1 and TRBJ2-5; D possibly corresponds to TRBD1 (6 bases). There are 13 residues in the CDR3. The V end lost 5 bases, the J end lost 5 bases, and 15 bases lay between the germline ends. The germline V gene encodes CDR1 SQVTM and CDR2 ANQGSEA. CDR3 coding DNA: TGCAGCGTTATGAGAGGGGGATCGGAGACCCAGTACTTC. Translation: CSVMRGGSETQYF.

This clonotype was seen ten or more times. V and J are TRBV20-1 and TRBJ1-1; D is perhaps TRBD1 (6 bases). V shed 1 base and J shed 0 bases, with 9 bases lying between them. The length of the CDR3 is 14 residues. Germline loops: CDR1 DFQATT, CDR2 SNEGSKA (reference sequence). The CDR3 DNA sequence: TGCAGTGCTAGAGTGGGGACAATGAACACTGAAGCTTTCTTT. This gives the protein CSARVGTMNTEAFF.

The chain is built from TRBV14 and TRBJ2-5, with no clear D. Germline assignment: CDR1 SGHDN and CDR2 FVKESK. The CDR3 covers 14 residues. The germline V and J ends were trimmed by 4 bases and 4 bases, with 13 bases remaining between them. The CDR3 protein is CASSRRVTPETQYF. CDR3 bases: TGTGCCAGCAGCCGCCGGGTGACCCCAGAGACCCAGTACTTC.

This clonotype was seen many times. J is TRBJ2-7 and V is TRBV7-9; 7 bases map to TRBD2. CDR3 length: 14 residues. The J segment lost 3 bases and the V segment lost 4 bases, leaving 6 bases of the junction unmatched. Germline CDR1 reads SEHNR; CDR2 reads FQNEAQ (reference sequence). The CDR3 region has the DNA TGTGCCAGCAGCTCCCCGGGGGGAATCTACGAGCAGTACTTC. This translates into CASSSPGGIYEQYF.

This clonotype was detected many times. The rearrangement joins TRBV28 to TRBJ1-4; D uncertain. Germline-derived CDR1 and CDR2 are MDHEN and SYDVKM. Trimming shortened V by 2 bases and J by 2 bases, and 12 bases separated the two germline ends. The CDR3 contains 16 residues. Written as DNA, the CDR3 is TGTGCCAGCAGTTTAAGAGACCCCAGTACTAATGAAAAACTGTTTTTT. It yields the protein CASSLRDPSTNEKLFF.

In this sample, this clonotype turned up many times. CDR3 region: CASSLVGLSYEQYF. The CDR3 bases are TGTGCCAGCAGCTTAGTAGGGCTTTCCTACGAGCAGTACTTC. This chain links TRBV7-2 with TRBJ2-7; D gene unclear. The CDR3 runs 14 residues. Germline V CDR1 and CDR2: SGHTA, FQGNSA. Trimming took 1 base from V and 1 from J, leaving 8 bases between them.

This clonotype was recorded at least ten times. J is TRBJ2-3 and V is TRBV6-5; D possibly corresponds to TRBD2 (6 bases). CDR1 and CDR2 from the germline V gene are MNHEY and SVGAGI. This CDR3 comprises 12 residues. V lost 4 bases and J lost 6, with 8 bases in between. The CDR3 protein is CASSFREDTQYF. As DNA, the CDR3 is TGTGCCAGCAGTTTCCGGGAGGATACGCAGTATTTT.

This clonotype showed up many times. V gene TRBV5-5 combines with J gene TRBJ1-4; D is uncertain. Per the germline V gene, CDR1 is SGHKS and CDR2 is YYEKEE (reference sequence). The CDR3 runs 14 residues. The V end was cut by 4 bases, the J end by 8 bases, with 15 bases between. CDR3 in amino acids: CASSLTSGGEKLFF. DNA for the CDR3: TGTGCCAGCAGCCTAACCAGCGGAGGCGAAAAACTGTTTTTT.

A few counts support this clonotype. The gene calls are TRBV7-2 and TRBJ1-1; D is unclear. Deletions cut 2 bases from V and 7 bases from J, with 11 bases between. Germline loops: CDR1 SGHTA, CDR2 FQGNSA. The length of the CDR3 is 13 residues. The CDR3 DNA is TGTGCCAGCAGCTTATTTGCGGGCAATGAAGCTTTCTTT. Translation gives CASSLFAGNEAFF.

This chain connects TRBV12-3 or TRBV12-4 to TRBJ2-5, with 7 positions matching TRBD2. The ends lost 7 bases at V and 5 bases at J; junction bases unmatched: 10. The CDR3 sequence is 14 residues long. For the CDR3, the DNA is TGTGCCAGCACCGGTAGCGGGCGTGGGGAGACCCAGTACTTC. Translation: CASTGSGRGETQYF.